This TCR beta chain was identified in a study of blood T cell repertoires in COVID-19. Across the whole study: Samples came from the United States, Italy and Spain, spanning acute and convalescent COVID-19.

CDR3 length: 15 amino acids. The V gene lost 6 bases and the J gene lost 1 base, with 15 bases spanning the gap. Germline assignment: CDR1 LNHDA and CDR2 SQIVND (reference sequence). While infection was still active, Seattle patients were enrolled and then followed longitudinally. This clone is a singleton in its sample. Here immunoSEQ multiplex PCR was the method, and the copy in TCRdb shows in-frame clones only, minus some. The sample records about 270,000 clones, 86% being singletons. The sample comprised peripheral blood. The source is a woman in her twenties or thirties with COVID-19, enrolled during active disease. V gene TRBV19 combines with J gene TRBJ1-1; D is uncertain. CDR3 bases: TGTGCCAGTAGCGATGGGTTGGGCTCGAACACTGAAGCTTTCTTT. It translates to CASSDGLGSNTEAFF.